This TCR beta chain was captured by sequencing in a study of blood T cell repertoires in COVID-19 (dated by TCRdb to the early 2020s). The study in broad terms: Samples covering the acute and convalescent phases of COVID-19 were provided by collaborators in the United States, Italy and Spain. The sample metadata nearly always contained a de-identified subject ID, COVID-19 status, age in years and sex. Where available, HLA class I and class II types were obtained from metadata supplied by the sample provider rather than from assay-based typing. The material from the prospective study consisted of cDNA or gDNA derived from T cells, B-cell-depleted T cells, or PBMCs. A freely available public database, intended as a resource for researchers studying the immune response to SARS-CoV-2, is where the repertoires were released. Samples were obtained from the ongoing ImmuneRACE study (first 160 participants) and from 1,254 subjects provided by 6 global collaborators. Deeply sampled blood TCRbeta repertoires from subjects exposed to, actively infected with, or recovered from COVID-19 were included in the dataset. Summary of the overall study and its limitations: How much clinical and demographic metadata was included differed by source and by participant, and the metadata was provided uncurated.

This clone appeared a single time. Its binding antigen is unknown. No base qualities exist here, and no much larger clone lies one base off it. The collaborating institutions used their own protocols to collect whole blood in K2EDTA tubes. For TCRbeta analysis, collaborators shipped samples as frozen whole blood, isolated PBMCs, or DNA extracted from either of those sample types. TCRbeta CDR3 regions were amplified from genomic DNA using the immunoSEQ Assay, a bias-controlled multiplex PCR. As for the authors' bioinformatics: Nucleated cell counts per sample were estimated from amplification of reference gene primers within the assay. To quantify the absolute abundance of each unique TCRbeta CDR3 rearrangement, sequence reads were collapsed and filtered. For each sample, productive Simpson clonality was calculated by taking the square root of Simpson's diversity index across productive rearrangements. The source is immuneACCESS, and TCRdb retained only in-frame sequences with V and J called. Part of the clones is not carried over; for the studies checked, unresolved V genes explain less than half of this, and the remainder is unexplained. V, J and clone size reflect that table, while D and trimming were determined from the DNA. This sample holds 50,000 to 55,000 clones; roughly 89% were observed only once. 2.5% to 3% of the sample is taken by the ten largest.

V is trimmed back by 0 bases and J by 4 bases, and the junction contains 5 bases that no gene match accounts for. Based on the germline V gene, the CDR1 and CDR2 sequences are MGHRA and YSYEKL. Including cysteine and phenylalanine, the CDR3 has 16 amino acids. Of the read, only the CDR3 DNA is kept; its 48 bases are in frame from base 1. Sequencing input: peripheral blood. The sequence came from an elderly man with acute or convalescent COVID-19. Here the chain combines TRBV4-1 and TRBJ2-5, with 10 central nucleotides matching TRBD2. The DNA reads TGCGCCAGCAGCCAAGAAGCTAGCGGGGGTCTAGAGACCCAGTACTTC. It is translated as CASSQEASGGLETQYF.